A single sample is the source of the 19 T cell receptor beta chains below, sequenced in a study of tumor and adjacent non-tumor tissue in lung cancer. This sample's RNA came from whole unsorted tissue. Three rounds of nested PCR, following a modified ARM-PCR protocol, produced the TCRbeta library. TCRdb processed the multiplex PCR reads anew with MiXCR; each CDR3 protein has one entry. The table has about 76,000 distinct CDR3 sequences, around two thirds seen once. Sequenced sample: lung tumor tissue. The receptors stem from a woman between 65 and 79 years old with non-small cell lung cancer.

The table lists this clonotype with a count of one. The germline gene is not matched at one end of the junction; a read error may be the cause. The chain has TRBV5-6 and TRBJ2-1; D is ambiguous. Germline loops: CDR1 SGHDT, CDR2 YYEEEE. This CDR3 spans 14 amino acids. Here the CDR3 reads CASSSVVSHNEQFF. The CDR3 nucleotides are TGTGCCAGTAGCTCGGTGGTCTCCCACAATGAGCAGTTCTTC.

As regards this clonotype: A much larger clone is a single base away; this may be a read error. The gene calls are TRBV28 and TRBJ2-3; D not resolved. CDR1 and CDR2 (germline): MDHEN, SYDVKM. V was clipped by 2 bases and J by 8 bases, with 11 bases between them. The CDR3 has 13 residues. This CDR3 is CASSLNGQATQYF. CDR3 bases: TGTGCCAGCAGTTTAAATGGCCAAGCTACGCAGTATTTT. The whole variable domain, remainder taken from reference TRBV28 and TRBJ2-3, is DVKVTQSSRYLVKRTGEKVFLECVQDMDHENMFWYRQDPGLGLRLIYFSYDVKMKEKGDIPEGYSVSREKKERFSLILESASTNQTSMYLCASSLNGQATQYFGPGTRLTVL.

The CDR3 here is CSAERLAGVASTGELFF. The DNA of the CDR3 is TGCAGTGCTGAGAGGCTAGCGGGAGTCGCGAGCACCGGGGAGCTGTTTTTT. The chain is built from TRBV20-1 and TRBJ2-2, with 10 bases matching TRBD2. Germline V lookup: CDR1 DFQATT, CDR2 SNEGSKA (reference sequence). V gave up 5 bases and J gave up 4 bases; unmatched junction bases: 13. The CDR3 has 17 amino acids.

With respect to this clonotype: A junction end diverges from the germline sequence, so it may reflect a read error. In DNA form, the CDR3 reads TGTGCCAGCAGCCAGGATCTGCGGACTAGCGGAGAGTCCCAGTACTTC. Translating gives CASSQDLRTSGESQYF. The chain employs TRBV14 and TRBJ2-5; 10 bases are a match to TRBD2. CDR3 length: 16 residues. CDR1 is SGHDN, CDR2 FVKESK, per germline. The entire variable domain, with the rest obtained from reference TRBV14 and TRBJ2-5, is as follows: EAGVTQFPSHSVIEKGQTVTLRCDPISGHDNLYWYRRVMGKEIKFLLHFVKESKQDESGMPNNRFLAERTGGTYSTLKVQPAELEDSGVYFCASSQDLRTSGESQYFGPGTRLLVL.

This clonotype has more than one count but fewer than ten. The chain couples TRBV6-5 to TRBJ2-1, with D unresolved. Deletions cut 4 bases from V and 8 bases from J, with 12 bases between. There are 13 residues in the CDR3. CDR1 and CDR2 (germline): MNHEY, SVGAGI. The CDR3 DNA sequence: TGTGCCAGCAGTTTTCCGGCGAACGATGAGCAGTTCTTC. This translates into CASSFPANDEQFF.

As to this clonotype: A much larger clonotype is one base distant, so this may be a read error. The rearrangement links TRBV24-1 to TRBJ1-2, with D hard to call. From germline, CDR1 is KGHDR and CDR2 SFDVKD. The CDR3 covers 11 residues. The CDR3 reads CATSDFSGYAF. DNA of the CDR3: TGTGCCACCAGTGATTTTAGCGGCTACGCCTTC.

The V call is TRBV6-5, the J call TRBJ2-1; D is unresolved. Trimming stripped 9 bases from V and 8 bases from J, with 20 bases between. The CDR3 contains 14 residues. CDR1 and CDR2 (germline): MNHEY, SVGAGI. CDR3 in amino acids: CASIRPGLTDEQFF. As DNA, the CDR3 is TGTGCCAGTATCCGACCCGGTCTCACGGATGAGCAGTTCTTC.

In regard to this clonotype: The germline gene is not matched at one end of the junction; a read error may be the cause. This chain links TRBV12-3 or TRBV12-4 with TRBJ2-7; D perhaps matches TRBD1 (6 bases). This CDR3 comprises 14 residues. CDR3 region: CASSLQGLVYAQYF. The CDR3 bases are TGTGCCAGCAGCCTACAGGGCCTTGTCTACGCACAGTATTTC.

A note on this clonotype: Since a much larger clone is just one base distant, this may be a read error. The V gene is TRBV30, the J gene TRBJ2-7; no clear D gene. The V end was cut by 3 bases, the J end by 3 bases, with 15 bases between. The length of the CDR3 is 14 residues. Per germline, CDR1 GTSNPN and CDR2 SVGIG (reference sequence). CDR3 amino acids: CAWSPRSLGYEQYF. The CDR3 bases are TGTGCCTGGAGCCCCCGGTCGTTGGGCTACGAGCAGTACTTC.

CDR3 in DNA: TGTGCCAGCAGCTTGGACAACACAGATACGCAGTATTTT. Translation gives CASSLDNTDTQYF. The chain recombines TRBV7-3 with TRBJ2-3, with D perhaps matching TRBD1 (5 bases). The CDR3 is 13 amino acids. Trimming pared 3 bases from V and 2 bases from J, leaving 6 bases between. CDR1 and CDR2 (germline): SGHTA, FQGTGA.

This clonotype has a count of ten or more. The junction differs from germline at one of its ends, possibly a read error. The J gene is TRBJ2-3, the V gene TRBV11-1; the match to TRBD1 covers 8 bases. Germline-derived CDR1 and CDR2 are SGHAT and FQDESV (reference sequence). The CDR3 runs to 14 residues. CDR3 region: CGSSLDREADTQYF. The CDR3 DNA is TGTGGCAGCAGCTTGGACAGGGAGGCAGACACGCAGTATTTT.

Points on this clonotype: Sequence at one end of the junction differs from germline and may be a read error. The J gene is TRBJ2-2, the V gene TRBV5-5; D remains unclear. The germline V gene has CDR1 SGHKS and CDR2 YYEKEE (reference sequence). The length of the CDR3 is 16 residues. DNA of the CDR3: TGTGCCAACAACTTGGCCAAATGGGCAGCCACCGGTGAGCTGTTTTTT. Translated, it gives CANNLAKWAATGELFF.

This clonotype showed up just once. Likely a read error: the CDR3 ends without its conserved phenylalanine or tryptophan. The CDR3 region is CSVEVVTSGTDTQYL. CDR3 sequence (DNA): TGCAGCGTTGAAGTGGTGACTAGCGGGACAGATACTCAGTATCTT. The chain has TRBV29-1 and TRBJ2-3, with TRBD2 matching over 11 bases. The CDR3 runs to 15 residues. Germline-derived CDR1 and CDR2 are SQVTM and ANQGSEA.

Details on this clonotype: An end of the junction differs from the germline gene, which may be a read error. V and J are TRBV12-3 or TRBV12-4 and TRBJ1-5, with 7 bases fitting TRBD1. This CDR3 spans 15 amino acids. The CDR3 region is CASNFGQVGNQHQHF. The DNA of the CDR3 is TGTGCCAGCAATTTTGGACAGGTAGGCAATCAGCACCAGCATTTT.

With respect to this clonotype: This CDR3 is missing its conserved last phenylalanine or tryptophan, likely due to a read error. V is TRBV28 and J is TRBJ1-5; TRBD1 might be the D (5 bases). CDR3 length: 14 amino acids. Looked up from germline, CDR1 is MDHEN and CDR2 is SYDVKM. CDR3 in DNA: TGTGTCAGCACCTTAGTTCAGGGCAACCAGCCCCAGCATTCT. Its protein is CVSTLVQGNQPQHS.

As to this clonotype: A junction boundary mismatches the germline segment, possibly from a read error. The CDR3 sequence is CVSSGRGAVNAGELFF. CDR3 DNA: TGTGTCAGCAGTGGGCGAGGAGCGGTGAACGCCGGGGAGCTGTTTTTT. The chain carries TRBV6-1 and TRBJ2-2; tentative D call: TRBD2 (5 bases). CDR3 length: 16 residues. From germline, CDR1 is MNHNS and CDR2 SASEGT.

This clonotype was seen only a few times. A clone one base away is much larger, so this may be a read error. The chain employs TRBV5-1 and TRBJ2-1; maybe TRBD2 (5 bases). Per the germline V gene, CDR1 is SGHRS and CDR2 is YFSETQ. This CDR3 spans 13 amino acids. The germline V and J ends were trimmed by 7 bases and 7 bases, with 15 bases remaining between them. The CDR3 sequence is CASERNGWNEQFF. CDR3 in DNA: TGCGCCAGCGAGCGGAACGGCTGGAATGAGCAGTTCTTC.

With respect to this clonotype: Given the absence of the conserved phenylalanine or tryptophan at the CDR3 end, a read error is likely. This chain connects TRBV7-9 to TRBJ1-1; D is unresolved. The germline CDR1 and CDR2 sequences are SEHNR and FQNEAQ (reference sequence). With 6 bases removed from V and 1 base from J, the gap between germline ends came to 12 bases. The CDR3 covers 14 residues. As DNA, the CDR3 is TGTGCCAGCAGTAAACCTGGACCGAACACTGAAGCTTTCATT. Translating gives CASSKPGPNTEAFI.

This clonotype was counted only a few times. At one end, the junction sequence differs from germline, possibly due to a read error. The chain has TRBV29-1 and TRBJ1-2; D is unresolved. CDR1 is SQVTM and CDR2 is ANQGSEA in the germline V gene. The CDR3 sequence is 12 residues long. The CDR3 here is CSVESVAGGYTF. CDR3 sequence (DNA): TGTAGCGTTGAGTCAGTGGCCGGTGGCTACACCTTC.